A selection of T cell receptor beta chains follows, all from one sample in a study of blood T cell repertoires in COVID-19. The assay was immunoSEQ multiplex PCR, and TCRdb's table has in-frame clones only and misses some. The sample yields about 160,000 clones, roughly 90% seen once. The sequenced sample was PBMCs or T cells enriched from blood (not recorded which). The receptors come from a woman aged 50 to 65 who had recovered from COVID-19. CDR3s include the opening cysteine and the closing phenylalanine or tryptophan. The order of the fields is D gene, J gene, V gene, CDR3 protein. The D gene is left open where the match is weak.

-,TRBJ1-2,TRBV12-5,CASGLELSYGYTF
-,TRBJ1-5,TRBV12-3/TRBV12-4,CASSLQENQPQHF
TRBD1,TRBJ1-1,TRBV19,CASSMQGGMSEAFF
TRBD1,TRBJ2-2,TRBV6-2/TRBV6-3,CASSYQGARIGELFF
-,TRBJ1-1,TRBV3-1/TRBV3-2,CASSQDRATEAFF
TRBD2,TRBJ2-3,TRBV25-1,CASSASGGAGVRQYF
-,TRBJ1-6,TRBV19,CASSRGPTNSPLHF
-,TRBJ2-7,TRBV28,CASSHEPGYEQYF
TRBD1,TRBJ2-5,TRBV11-3,CASSWGQGGETQYF
TRBD2,TRBJ2-5,TRBV7-8,CATSWGGGSQETQYF
-,TRBJ2-2,TRBV30,CAWSADNTGELFF
-,TRBJ2-3,TRBV4-2,CASSQDTGTDTQYF
-,TRBJ2-3,TRBV2,CASNAPFTDTQYF
TRBD1,TRBJ1-2,TRBV9,CASSASGTGGSGYTF
TRBD1,TRBJ1-6,TRBV10-3,CATRGQVNSPLHF
TRBD1,TRBJ1-2,TRBV11-2,CAGGQGALGAGYTF
TRBD1,TRBJ1-2,TRBV19,CASSPQGQDGGYTF
-,TRBJ1-2,TRBV5-8,CASSLGARGYTF
TRBD1,TRBJ2-3,TRBV30,CAWSDRGVTDTQYF
-,TRBJ2-5,TRBV21-1,CASSQNLGQYQETQYF
-,TRBJ1-1,TRBV11-2,CASSLAKLEAFF
-,TRBJ1-1,TRBV27,CASSWQQGVTEAFF
-,TRBJ2-3,TRBV11-3,CASSLGRTSTDTQYF
-,TRBJ1-1,TRBV11-2,CASSGSQGWTEAFF
-,TRBJ1-5,TRBV19,CASSIGQLGNQPQHF
TRBD2,TRBJ2-3,TRBV15,CATSPRTSAYTDTQYF
-,TRBJ1-3,TRBV12-5,CASGYGHSGNTIYF
-,TRBJ2-2,TRBV15,CATSRDYGGGELFF
TRBD2,TRBJ2-1,TRBV4-3,CASSQEPLSGGIGEQFF
TRBD1,TRBJ1-1,TRBV5-1,CASSSQGLNTEAFF
TRBD1,TRBJ2-1,TRBV24-1,CATSDPGQGTYNEQFF
TRBD1,TRBJ1-5,TRBV6-2/TRBV6-3,CASSWDRAYRDQPQHF